The rows below give T cell receptor beta chains drawn from one sample of a study of blood T cell repertoires in COVID-19. The table came from immunoSEQ multiplex PCR; TCRdb's copy has only in-frame clones and leaves some out. The table records approximately 80,000 clones, 88% of them present only once. Sequenced: peripheral blood. The receptors were gathered from a human donor in a cohort sampled during active COVID-19. Both conserved end residues are part of each CDR3. The D gene is left open where the match is weak. Not every row has a clone size; where given, it reads once, few, many or a size class.

>TRBJ1-1|TRBV11-1|.|13|.
CASSIGQNTEAFF
TGTGCCAGCAGCATAGGACAGAACACTGAAGCTTTCTTT
>TRBJ1-1|TRBV11-2|.|17|TRBD1
CASSLGQGSRRGTEAFF
TGTGCCAGCAGCTTAGGACAGGGGAGTCGTCGGGGCACTGAAGCTTTCTTT
>TRBJ2-7|TRBV5-5|.|14|.
CASSLAMGGSEQYF
TGTGCCAGCAGCTTGGCCATGGGTGGGAGCGAGCAGTACTTC
>TRBJ2-7|TRBV28|once|14|.
CASRPFGEYDEQYF
TGTGCCAGCAGGCCATTCGGAGAATACGACGAGCAGTACTTC
>TRBJ1-2|TRBV29-1|.|15|TRBD1
CSVSRDRGSGYGYTF
TGCAGCGTCAGCCGGGACAGGGGTTCGGGGTATGGCTACACCTTC
>TRBJ1-4|TRBV5-1|.|16|.
CASSLGVEGLNEKLFF
TGCGCCAGCAGCTTGGGGGTCGAGGGATTGAATGAAAAACTGTTTTTT
>TRBJ1-2|TRBV19|.|14|.
CASSIQTGPGGYTF
TGTGCCAGTAGTATCCAGACAGGCCCGGGTGGCTACACCTTC
>TRBJ2-3|TRBV7-3|.|15|TRBD2
CASSPTGTSPDTQYF
TGTGCCAGCAGCCCAACCGGGACTAGCCCAGATACGCAGTATTTT
>TRBJ2-1|TRBV27|.|16|TRBD2
CASSLNYGTTYNEQFF
TGTGCCAGCAGTTTAAACTACGGGACTACCTACAATGAGCAGTTCTTC
>TRBJ1-1|TRBV7-9|.|13|.
CASSETGTERAFF
TGTGCCAGCAGCGAAACCGGGACTGAGAGAGCTTTCTTT
>TRBJ1-1|TRBV7-9|.|14|.
CASSLGGMNTEAFF
TGTGCCAGCAGCTTGGGCGGGATGAACACTGAAGCTTTCTTT
>TRBJ1-1|TRBV5-5|once|16|.
CASSRTLSEENTEAFF
TGTGCCAGCAGCCGGACATTATCGGAAGAGAACACTGAAGCTTTCTTT
>TRBJ1-5|TRBV19|.|17|.
CASSIGRDTYSNQPQHF
TGTGCCAGTAGTATCGGGAGGGACACCTATAGCAATCAGCCCCAGCATTTT
>TRBJ2-3|TRBV5-1|.|16|TRBD2
CASSLIASGPTDTQYF
TGCGCCAGCAGCTTGATAGCTAGCGGGCCCACAGATACGCAGTATTTT
>TRBJ1-1|TRBV2|few|15|TRBD1
CARRTGEEAGTEAFF
TGTGCCCGACGGACAGGGGAAGAAGCGGGGACTGAAGCTTTCTTT
>TRBJ2-7|TRBV3-1/TRBV3-2|.|12|.
CASSQDGYEQYF
TGTGCCAGCAGCCAAGACGGCTACGAGCAGTACTTC
>TRBJ2-5|TRBV7-6|.|14|.
CASSSGGGWQTQYF
TGTGCCAGCAGCTCAGGAGGGGGCTGGCAGACCCAGTACTTC
>TRBJ1-4|TRBV4-1|.|16|TRBD1
CASSQGRQGANEKLFF
TGCGCCAGCAGCCAAGGAAGACAGGGGGCGAACGAAAAACTGTTTTTT
>TRBJ2-2|TRBV28|.|16|.
CASSFRPARGTGELFF
TGTGCCAGCAGTTTCCGCCCAGCCCGAGGCACCGGGGAGCTGTTTTTT
>TRBJ1-2|TRBV19|.|17|TRBD1
CARTETGQGRNGYGYTF
TGTGCCAGAACAGAAACCGGACAGGGCCGAAATGGCTATGGCTACACCTTC
>TRBJ2-5|TRBV15|.|14|.
CATSREFMAGTQYF
TGTGCCACCAGCAGAGAGTTTATGGCAGGGACCCAGTACTTC
>TRBJ1-5|TRBV20-1|.|14|.
CSASRGGGNQPQHF
TGCAGTGCTAGTAGAGGGGGTGGCAATCAGCCCCAGCATTTT
>TRBJ2-5|TRBV19|.|15|.
CASSMGSNLEETQYF
TGTGCCAGTAGTATGGGCAGTAATCTCGAAGAGACCCAGTACTTC
>TRBJ2-7|TRBV21-1|.|17|.
CASSKGCKRGVSYEQYF
TGTGCCAGCAGCAAAGGTTGTAAGCGGGGGGTATCCTACGAGCAGTACTTC
>TRBJ1-1|TRBV6-1|.|15|.
CASSEGTSTNTEAFF
TGTGCCAGCAGTGAAGGGACATCTACGAACACTGAAGCTTTCTTT
>TRBJ2-1|TRBV7-3|.|14|TRBD1
CASSPPGQLNEQFF
TGTGCCAGCAGCCCGCCGGGACAGCTCAATGAGCAGTTCTTC
>TRBJ2-1|TRBV7-9|.|13|.
CASSNTGIHEQFF
TGTGCCAGCAGCAACACAGGGATCCATGAGCAGTTCTTC
>TRBJ2-2|TRBV5-4|.|15|.
CASSLEGLNTGELFF
TGTGCCAGCAGCTTGGAGGGACTTAACACCGGGGAGCTGTTTTTT
>TRBJ2-7|TRBV6-2/TRBV6-3|.|16|TRBD2
CASSYLQLAGVYEQYF
TGTGCCAGCAGTTACCTTCAACTAGCGGGAGTCTACGAGCAGTACTTC
>TRBJ2-3|TRBV6-4|.|14|TRBD2
CASSVGGSPDTQYF
TGTGCCAGCTCTGTAGGCGGGAGCCCAGATACGCAGTATTTT
>TRBJ2-7|TRBV12-5|.|13|TRBD2
CASRRAGDSEQYF
TGTGCTAGTCGAAGAGCGGGAGATAGCGAGCAGTACTTC
>TRBJ2-7|TRBV7-8|few|14|.
CASSLGWPQYEQYF
TGTGCCAGCAGCTTAGGTTGGCCCCAATACGAGCAGTACTTC
>TRBJ1-1|TRBV19|.|14|TRBD1
CASSRQGANAEAFF
TGTGCCAGTAGTCGACAGGGGGCAAACGCTGAAGCTTTCTTT
>TRBJ2-7|TRBV5-4|.|14|.
CASSPGRGTYEQYF
TGTGCCAGCAGCCCGGGTAGGGGAACCTACGAGCAGTACTTC
>TRBJ2-3|TRBV15|.|14|.
CATSRDRYTDTQYF
TGTGCCACCAGCAGAGACAGATACACAGATACGCAGTATTTT
>TRBJ2-7|TRBV12-5|.|15|TRBD1
CASGFRDRVTNEQYF
TGTGCTAGTGGTTTCCGGGACAGGGTTACGAACGAGCAGTACTTC
>TRBJ2-1|TRBV10-3|.|14|.
CAHPPGSSYNEQFF
TGTGCCCACCCCCCGGGGAGCTCCTACAATGAGCAGTTCTTC
>TRBJ2-2|TRBV5-6|.|14|.
CASSRYTNTGELFF
TGTGCCAGCAGCCGTTATACGAACACCGGGGAGCTGTTTTTT
>TRBJ1-2|TRBV29-1|.|14|TRBD1
CSVERTGGGYGYTF
TGCAGCGTTGAGCGCACAGGGGGGGGATATGGCTACACCTTC
>TRBJ1-2|TRBV7-9|few|13|.
CASSFKTGYGYTF
TGTGCCAGCAGCTTCAAGACAGGCTATGGCTACACCTTC
>TRBJ2-1|TRBV6-5|.|15|TRBD2
CASSYTSGRGNEQFF
TGTGCCAGCAGCTACACTAGCGGGAGAGGTAATGAGCAGTTCTTC
>TRBJ1-2|TRBV24-1|.|13|.
CATSAFEFYGYTF
TGTGCCACCAGTGCGTTCGAGTTCTATGGCTACACCTTC
>TRBJ2-5|TRBV11-1|.|15|TRBD1
CASSPGTGHQETQYF
TGTGCCAGCAGCCCTGGGACAGGGCACCAAGAGACCCAGTACTTC
>TRBJ2-2|TRBV7-9|.|18|.
CASSLGLGDKWNTGELFF
TGTGCCAGCAGCTTAGGGTTGGGGGACAAATGGAACACCGGGGAGCTGTTTTTT
>TRBJ2-5|TRBV3-1/TRBV3-2|.|17|.
CASSQLLPGLYQETQYF
TGTGCCAGCAGCCAACTTCTTCCAGGGCTGTACCAAGAGACCCAGTACTTC
>TRBJ2-4|TRBV3-1/TRBV3-2|once|15|TRBD1
CASSHRGGGKNIQYF
TGTGCCAGCAGCCATCGAGGGGGCGGCAAAAACATTCAGTACTTC
>TRBJ1-1|TRBV5-1|.|16|.
CASSLDMTTMNTEAFF
TGCGCCAGCAGCTTGGATATGACGACAATGAACACTGAAGCTTTCTTT
>TRBJ1-2|TRBV5-1|.|16|.
CASSLGFGGSAYGYTF
TGCGCCAGCAGCTTGGGGTTCGGGGGATCGGCCTATGGCTACACCTTC
>TRBJ2-5|TRBV10-3|.|15|TRBD2
CAISVTAGVVETQYF
TGTGCCATCAGTGTAACAGCGGGGGTTGTAGAGACCCAGTACTTC
>TRBJ2-1|TRBV6-1|.|16|.
CASSAITGTPGNEQFF
TGTGCCAGCAGTGCGATAACCGGGACACCCGGAAATGAGCAGTTCTTC
>TRBJ1-1|TRBV19|.|16|TRBD1
CASSTTGGASATEAFF
TGTGCCAGTAGTACGACAGGGGGCGCGTCGGCCACTGAAGCTTTCTTT
>TRBJ1-2|TRBV2|.|17|TRBD1
CASSPIPGQEFRYGYTF
TGTGCCAGCAGCCCGATACCTGGACAGGAGTTTAGGTATGGCTACACCTTC
>TRBJ1-2|TRBV9|.|18|.
CASSARKTPDIPLHGYTF
TGTGCCAGCAGCGCCCGCAAAACCCCAGATATTCCCCTTCATGGCTACACCTTC
>TRBJ1-4|TRBV11-2|.|18|.
CASSLSGSRTGINEKLFF
TGCGCCAGCAGCTTATCCGGAAGTCGTACAGGCATTAATGAAAAACTGTTTTTT
>TRBJ2-3|TRBV5-1|.|15|TRBD2
CASSFSGGASDTQYF
TGCGCCAGCAGCTTTAGCGGGGGGGCTTCAGATACGCAGTATTTT